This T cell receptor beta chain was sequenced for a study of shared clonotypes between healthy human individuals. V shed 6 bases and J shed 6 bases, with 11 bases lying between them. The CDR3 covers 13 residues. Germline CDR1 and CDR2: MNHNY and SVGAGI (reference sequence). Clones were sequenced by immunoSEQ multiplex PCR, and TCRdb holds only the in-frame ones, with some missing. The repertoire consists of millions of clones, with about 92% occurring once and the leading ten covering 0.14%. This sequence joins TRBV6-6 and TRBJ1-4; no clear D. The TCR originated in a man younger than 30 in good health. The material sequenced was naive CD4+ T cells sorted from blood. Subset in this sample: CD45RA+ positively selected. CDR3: CASRGRIDEKLFF. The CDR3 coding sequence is TGTGCCAGCAGAGGACGGATTGATGAAAAACTGTTTTTT.